Each of the 16 T cell receptor beta chains below was sequenced from the same sample in a study of identical twins. TCRdb re-derived calls from the 5' RACE reads in MiXCR, one entry per CDR3 protein. In the table there are around 1.7 million distinct CDR3 sequences, roughly a third of which are singletons. Sequenced sample: cord blood. The receptors here all came from a newborn girl in good health.

The chain uses TRBV14 and TRBJ2-3; D not resolved. V was clipped by 1 base and J by 2 bases, with 10 bases between them. CDR3 length equals 15 residues. Germline CDR1 and CDR2: SGHDN and FVKESK. The DNA for the CDR3 is TGTGCCAGCAGCCAAGGCCCTTGGGTCACAGATACGCAGTATTTT. Translation: CASSQGPWVTDTQYF.

This clonotype has only a few counts. This chain links TRBV18 with TRBJ1-1, with 9 bases fitting TRBD1. Germline V CDR1 and CDR2: KGHSH, LQKENI. This CDR3 is 15 amino acids long. The ends lost 4 bases at V and 6 bases at J; junction bases unmatched: 9. This chain's CDR3 is CASSLGRDRVPEAFF. In DNA, the CDR3 is TGTGCCAGCTCACTAGGCCGGGACAGGGTGCCTGAAGCTTTCTTT.

This clonotype was seen only a few times. The chain links TRBV4-1 to TRBJ2-3; 11 positions agree with TRBD2. In germline, CDR1 is MGHRA, CDR2 YSYEKL. The CDR3 has 16 residues. J lost 5 bases, V lost 0 bases, and 4 bases had no gene match. The CDR3: CASSQEVAGGLDTQYF. DNA of the CDR3: TGCGCCAGCAGCCAAGAGGTAGCGGGGGGGCTAGATACGCAGTATTTT.

This chain links TRBV12-3 or TRBV12-4 with TRBJ2-3, with D perhaps TRBD2 (5 bases). The CDR3 totals 14 residues. V was clipped by 7 bases and J by 11 bases, with 22 bases between them. This CDR3 reads CASTESSSTDVQYF. The CDR3 DNA follows: TGTGCCAGCACTGAGTCCTCTAGCACAGATGTGCAGTATTTT.

A few counts support this clonotype. This chain joins TRBV20-1 and TRBJ2-1; 9 nucleotides line up with TRBD1. V trimming: 1 base; J trimming: 2 bases; junction bases outside the gene matches: 6. The CDR3 is made up of 16 amino acids. CDR1 and CDR2 from the germline V gene are DFQATT and SNEGSKA (reference sequence). The CDR3 is CSARGTGTGPYNEQFF. The DNA for the CDR3 is TGCAGTGCTAGAGGCACCGGGACAGGGCCCTACAATGAGCAGTTCTTC.

This chain uses TRBV20-1 with TRBJ2-1; 10 bases are a match to TRBD2. This CDR3 is 17 amino acids long. With V trimmed by 1 base and J by 12 bases, 18 bases remained unmatched. Germline V gene sequence: CDR1 DFQATT, CDR2 SNEGSKA (reference sequence). CDR3 in DNA: TGCAGTGCTAGAGGGGTTATAAGGGGACTAGCGTTGGATGGGCAGTTCTTC. Translating gives CSARGVIRGLALDGQFF.

This chain connects TRBV4-2 to TRBJ2-5; D perhaps matches TRBD2 (5 bases). CDR3 length: 19 amino acids. Trimming cost V 1 base and J 3 bases, with 24 bases left between them. Germline CDR1 is LGHNA and CDR2 is YNFKEQ. CDR3 nucleotides: TGTGCCAGCAGCCAAGGTGTGCTACCCGAGGGTGGGGTAAAAGAGACCCAGTACTTC. This gives the protein CASSQGVLPEGGVKETQYF.

This clonotype appeared a few times. The chain joins TRBV21-1 to TRBJ2-1; the DNA was not compared with TRBD2, the D call given in the table. TRBV21-1 is deemed a pseudogene. This CDR3 region has 12 residues. Here the CDR3 reads CASSTSGSEQFF. The CDR3 DNA follows: TGTGCCAGCAGCACTAGCGGGAGTGAGCAGTTCTTC.

The J gene is TRBJ1-2, the V gene TRBV27, with D possibly being TRBD1 (6 bases). The CDR3 is 14 amino acids. Germline CDR1 MNHEY, CDR2 SMNVEV (reference sequence). Trimming stripped 5 bases from V and 5 bases from J, with 15 bases between. CDR3 loop: CASSPGQSPYGYTF. CDR3 in DNA: TGTGCCAGCAGTCCCGGACAGTCCCCATATGGCTACACCTTC.

This clonotype was counted between two and nine times. The chain links TRBV5-1 to TRBJ2-3, with D perhaps matching TRBD2 (6 bases). The CDR3 is 16 residues long. Germline V gene data show CDR1 as SGHRS and CDR2 as YFSETQ. V dropped 1 base and J dropped 0 bases, with 12 bases sitting between them. DNA for the CDR3: TGCGCCAGCAGCTTGATACCTAGCGCGAGCACAGATACGCAGTATTTT. This gives the protein CASSLIPSASTDTQYF.

V and J are TRBV7-8 and TRBJ2-3; D ambiguous. Trimming took off 3 bases at V and 7 bases at J, with 14 bases between the two ends. CDR1 and CDR2 (germline): SGHVS, FQNEAQ. This CDR3 spans 14 amino acids. The CDR3 spells CASSLSMGRYTQYF. The CDR3 DNA is TGTGCCAGCAGCTTGAGTATGGGAAGGTATACGCAGTATTTT.

The J gene is TRBJ1-2, the V gene TRBV19; TRBD1 aligns across 9 bases. The junction had 4 bases not matched to a gene; V was cut back by 7 bases and J by 4 bases. The CDR3 covers 13 residues. Germline V gene data show CDR1 as LNHDA and CDR2 as SQIVND (reference sequence). The CDR3: CASIPTGGYGYTF. The CDR3 nucleotides are TGTGCCAGTATCCCGACAGGGGGCTATGGCTACACCTTC.

The V call is TRBV5-5, the J call TRBJ1-2; 10 nucleotides line up with TRBD1. This CDR3 has 16 residues. V trimming: 3 bases; J trimming: 5 bases; junction bases outside the gene matches: 10. The germline gives CDR1 SGHKS, CDR2 YYEKEE (reference sequence). DNA for the CDR3: TGTGCCAGCAGCTCCGGGGCGGGACAGGGGTCATATGGCTACACCTTC. Translation: CASSSGAGQGSYGYTF.

This clonotype was seen more than once but under ten times. The chain couples TRBV25-1 to TRBJ2-7; TRBD1 aligns across 8 bases. The assigned J gene may be wrong: the sequence end matches TRBJ2-5 better. Germline values: CDR1 MGHDK, CDR2 SYGVNS. The CDR3 is made up of 15 amino acids. The CDR3 spells CASSESGTGRETQYF. The DNA of the CDR3 is TGTGCCAGCAGTGAATCGGGGACAGGAAGAGAGACCCAGTACTTC.

V is TRBV3-1 and J is TRBJ1-2; D unresolved. V dropped 0 bases and J dropped 4 bases, with 6 bases sitting between them. Germline V lookup: CDR1 LGHDT, CDR2 YNNKEL (reference sequence). The CDR3 is 13 residues long. The CDR3 loop is CASSQEEGYGYTF. CDR3 sequence (DNA): TGTGCCAGCAGCCAAGAGGAGGGCTATGGCTACACCTTC. Together with reference TRBV3-1 and TRBJ1-2, the CDR3 gives the full variable domain: DTAVSQTPKYLVTQMGNDKSIKCEQNLGHDTMYWYKQDSKKFLKIMFSYNNKELIINETVPNRFSPKSPDKAHLNLHINSLELGDSAVYFCASSQEEGYGYTFGSGTRLTVV.

This clonotype was counted only a few times. This chain joins TRBV4-2 and TRBJ2-1; a possible D gene is TRBD1 (5 bases). Germline V gives CDR1 LGHNA, CDR2 YNFKEQ. The CDR3 has 14 amino acids. V was clipped by 4 bases and J by 5 bases, with 12 bases between them. The CDR3 sequence: CASSPRQSNNEQFF. Written as DNA, the CDR3 is TGTGCCAGCAGCCCTCGACAGAGCAACAATGAGCAGTTCTTC.